These 23 T cell receptor beta chains were all obtained from the same sample, sequenced in a study of T cell responses to AZD1222 COVID-19 vaccine. Measured with immunoSEQ multiplex PCR; TCRdb has only the in-frame clones, and not every one. The profile shows some 36,000 clones, roughly nine tenths of them singletons. Sequenced here: peripheral blood, sampled on day 0 of AZD1222 vaccination. The source is an adult in good health.

V is TRBV6-2 or TRBV6-3 and J is TRBJ1-1; D not certain. CDR3 length equals 14 residues. Germline lookup yields CDR1 MNHEY and CDR2 SVGEGT. V dropped 0 bases and J dropped 7 bases, with 12 bases sitting between them. CDR3 protein: CASSYSKQTLEAFF. The CDR3 bases are TGTGCCAGCAGTTACTCGAAGCAGACCCTTGAAGCTTTCTTT.

This clone was recorded once. The V gene is TRBV5-6, the J gene TRBJ2-7; no clear D gene. This CDR3 region has 11 residues. The V gene lost 4 bases and the J gene lost 3 bases, with 5 bases spanning the gap. Germline CDR1 is SGHDT and CDR2 is YYEEEE. CDR3 nucleotides: TGTGCCAGCAGCGCCCGCTACGAGCAGTACTTC. This encodes CASSARYEQYF.

The J gene is TRBJ2-3, the V gene TRBV12-3 or TRBV12-4; D possibly corresponds to TRBD2 (5 bases). CDR3 size: 12 residues. The V end lost 7 bases, the J end lost 6 bases, and 11 bases lay between the germline ends. CDR3 sequence reads: CASTRGWDTQYF. The CDR3 DNA sequence: TGTGCCAGCACTCGCGGGTGGGATACGCAGTATTTT.

This clone appeared a few times. This chain joins TRBV5-1 and TRBJ1-3; D perhaps matches TRBD1 (6 bases). CDR3 length: 14 residues. The V end was cut by 5 bases, the J end by 5 bases, with 14 bases between. CDR1 is SGHRS and CDR2 is YFSETQ in the germline V gene. As DNA, the CDR3 is TGCGCCAGCAGGTCCGGGACACAGAGAAACACCATATATTTT. Protein: CASRSGTQRNTIYF.

The chain recombines TRBV27 with TRBJ1-1; possible D gene TRBD1, 5 bases. This CDR3 spans 13 amino acids. The V gene's germline CDR1 is MNHEY and CDR2 SMNVEV (reference sequence). V dropped 6 bases and J dropped 4 bases, with 12 bases sitting between them. For the CDR3, the DNA is TGTGCCAGCAGACCCCAGGGAGGCACTGAAGCTTTCTTT. As protein: CASRPQGGTEAFF.

This sequence joins TRBV27 and TRBJ1-1; D not certain. The germline gives CDR1 MNHEY, CDR2 SMNVEV (reference sequence). The CDR3 contains 15 residues. Trimming stripped 1 base from V and 0 bases from J, with 9 bases between. In DNA, the CDR3 is TGTGCCAGCAGTTTATATCCGGAGATGAACACTGAAGCTTTCTTT. Translation gives CASSLYPEMNTEAFF.

This chain links TRBV7-9 with TRBJ2-7; D perhaps matches TRBD2 (5 bases). CDR1 and CDR2 (germline): SEHNR, FQNEAQ (reference sequence). The CDR3 length is 13 residues. V was pared by 8 bases and J by 7 bases, with 18 bases between. The CDR3 here is CASGPTLSGEQYF. The CDR3 DNA is TGTGCCAGCGGACCGACACTTTCGGGGGAGCAGTACTTC.

The chain links TRBV7-2 to TRBJ2-1; 9 nucleotides match TRBD2. V was clipped by 0 bases and J by 1 base; unmatched bases: 1. Per germline, CDR1 SGHTA and CDR2 FQGNSA. The CDR3 contains 16 residues. The CDR3 region has the DNA TGTGCCAGCAGCTTAGCCCTAGCGGGGTCCTACAATGAGCAGTTCTTC. Protein: CASSLALAGSYNEQFF.

The CDR3 nucleotides are TGTGCCAGCAGCCAAGAGGATGAGCAGTTCTTC. Protein: CASSQEDEQFF. The gene calls are TRBV4-2 and TRBJ2-1; D remains ambiguous. This CDR3 is built from 11 residues. Trimming removed 0 bases at V and 8 bases at J, with 2 bases between. Germline V gene lookup returns CDR1 LGHNA and CDR2 YNFKEQ.

The rearrangement joins TRBV13 to TRBJ2-3; D may be TRBD2 (5 bases). The CDR3 sequence is 13 residues long. V gave up 1 base and J gave up 3 bases, with 5 bases separating them. Germline V gives CDR1 PRHDT, CDR2 FYEKMQ (reference sequence). DNA of the CDR3: TGTGCCAGCAGCTTAGCGGGGACAGATACGCAGTATTTT. Translated, it gives CASSLAGTDTQYF.

V and J are TRBV5-6 and TRBJ1-1; D perhaps matches TRBD1 (5 bases). The V gene's germline CDR1 is SGHDT and CDR2 YYEEEE. The V and J ends lost 1 base and 1 base respectively, with 11 bases between them. CDR3 length equals 15 residues. CDR3: CASSLSFGGNTEAFF. The CDR3 DNA reads TGTGCCAGCAGCTTGTCTTTCGGGGGGAACACTGAAGCTTTCTTT.

The genes are TRBV5-5 and TRBJ1-2; 7 nucleotides line up with TRBD1. The germline CDR1 and CDR2 sequences are SGHKS and YYEKEE (reference sequence). The trim removed 2 bases at V and 6 bases at J, leaving 10 bases unmatched. The CDR3 covers 15 residues. For the CDR3, the DNA is TGTGCCAGCAGCTTTCACGGAGGGGGCGCAGATGGCTACACCTTC. It specifies CASSFHGGGADGYTF.

In its sample, this clone was seen once. The rearrangement links TRBV6-6 to TRBJ1-6, with 10 nucleotides matching TRBD1. Germline trimming cut 2 bases from V and 9 bases from J; bases unmatched to any gene: 1. The CDR3 totals 14 residues. Looked up from germline, CDR1 is MNHNY and CDR2 is SVGAGI (reference sequence). CDR3 in amino acids: CASSYRDRGSPLHF. In nucleotides, the CDR3 is TGTGCCAGCAGTTACAGGGACAGGGGTTCACCCCTCCACTTT.

This chain uses TRBV5-4 with TRBJ2-7; 10 bases line up with TRBD2. Unmatched junction bases numbered 3, after V lost 1 base and J lost 2 bases. The V gene's germline CDR1 is SGHNT and CDR2 YYREEE (reference sequence). The CDR3 contains 15 residues. The CDR3 here is CASSLIAGGTYEQYF. Written as DNA, the CDR3 is TGTGCCAGCAGCTTGATAGCGGGGGGCACCTACGAGCAGTACTTC.

The rearrangement joins TRBV2 to TRBJ1-5; 8 positions agree with TRBD1. The V gene's germline CDR1 is SNHLY and CDR2 FYNNEI. V lost 6 bases and J lost 1; bases outside the gene matches: 2. There are 14 residues in the CDR3. CDR3 nucleotides: TGTGCCAGCAGGAGACAGGGGAGCAATCAGCCCCAGCATTTT. This sequence encodes CASRRQGSNQPQHF.

This chain links TRBV19 with TRBJ1-1, with D unresolved. This CDR3 has 15 residues. Germline V gene data show CDR1 as LNHDA and CDR2 as SQIVND (reference sequence). The V end was cut by 1 base, the J end by 4 bases, with 13 bases between. This CDR3 is CASSIVGMVGTEAFF. Here the CDR3 DNA reads TGTGCCAGTAGTATAGTTGGGATGGTGGGCACTGAAGCTTTCTTT.

The CDR3 coding sequence is TGTGCCAGCAGCACCCGACGAGCGGGGACGAACACCGGGGAGCTGTTTTTT. Translating gives CASSTRRAGTNTGELFF. The chain employs TRBV9 and TRBJ2-2; the match to TRBD2 covers 7 bases. After removal of 4 bases from V and 0 bases from J, the junction contained 9 bases not matched to a gene. The CDR3 consists of 17 residues. The germline V gene encodes CDR1 SGDLS and CDR2 YYNGEE.

This chain connects TRBV2 to TRBJ1-5; the D gene is possibly TRBD1 (6 bases). This CDR3 has 14 amino acids. Germline CDR1 and CDR2: SNHLY and FYNNEI. V was cut by 6 bases and J by 10 bases, with 19 bases left in between. In DNA form, the CDR3 reads TGTGCCAGCAGACCCTCCCAGGGGAGAAGACCCCAGCATTTT. It is translated as CASRPSQGRRPQHF. The whole variable domain, remainder taken from reference TRBV2 and TRBJ1-5, is EPEVTQTPSHQVTQMGQEVILRCVPISNHLYFYWYRQILGQKVEFLVSFYNNEISEKSEIFDDQFSVERPDGSNFTLKIRSTKLEDSAMYFCASRPSQGRRPQHFGDGTRLSIL.

The CDR3 reads CASSLNYLTDTQYF. The CDR3 nucleotides read TGCGCCAGCAGCTTGAACTACCTCACAGATACGCAGTATTTT. V usage is TRBV5-1 and J usage is TRBJ2-3; D not resolved. Trimming removed 1 base at V and 2 bases at J, with 8 bases between. The CDR3 length is 14 residues. CDR1 SGHRS and CDR2 YFSETQ come from the germline V gene.

The gene calls are TRBV9 and TRBJ2-5, with a tentative D call TRBD1 (5 bases). V was trimmed by 4 bases and J by 4 bases, leaving 17 bases between them. Germline assignment: CDR1 SGDLS and CDR2 YYNGEE. The CDR3 consists of 15 residues. CDR3 residues: CASSLPGRERETQYF. The CDR3 DNA is TGTGCCAGCAGCCTACCAGGCAGGGAACGAGAGACCCAGTACTTC. Supplemented by reference TRBV9 and TRBJ2-5, the full variable domain reads DSGVTQTPKHLITATGQRVTLRCSPRSGDLSVYWYQQSLDQGLQFLIQYYNGEERAKGNILERFSAQQFPDLHSELNLSSLELGDSALYFCASSLPGRERETQYFGPGTRLLVL.

This clone occurred a few times. CDR3 region: CASSLAGNSAEQYF. Written as DNA, the CDR3 is TGTGCCAGCAGCTTAGCAGGCAATTCTGCCGAGCAGTACTTC. This sequence joins TRBV7-2 and TRBJ2-7; D ambiguous. The CDR3 covers 14 residues. The germline V gene encodes CDR1 SGHTA and CDR2 FQGNSA. Deletions cut 0 bases from V and 6 bases from J, with 12 bases between.

DNA for the CDR3: TGTGCCATCAGTGCATCCCGGGACACAAATCAGCCCCAGCATTTT. Its translation: CAISASRDTNQPQHF. This sequence joins TRBV10-3 and TRBJ1-5, with TRBD1 as a possible D gene (6 bases). The germline V and J ends were trimmed by 4 bases and 4 bases, with 14 bases remaining between them. This CDR3 has 15 amino acids. CDR1 is ENHRY and CDR2 is SYGVKD in the germline V gene.

This rearrangement joins TRBV5-1 to TRBJ1-6, with TRBD1 matching over 8 bases. Germline CDR1 reads SGHRS; CDR2 reads YFSETQ. This CDR3 is 14 amino acids long. The trim removed 4 bases at V and 12 bases at J, leaving 9 bases unmatched. DNA of the CDR3: TGCGCCAGCAGCCAGGGACAGGAGAGGGAACCCCTCCACTTT. It is translated as CASSQGQEREPLHF. Full variable domain (missing parts from reference TRBV5-1 and TRBJ1-6): KAGVTQTPRYLIKTRGQQVTLSCSPISGHRSVSWYQQTPGQGLQFLFEYFSETQRNKGNFPGRFSGRQFSNSRSEMNVSTLELGDSALYLCASSQGQEREPLHFGNGTRLTVT.